A selection of T cell receptor beta chains follows, all from one sample in a study of OX40 agonist ivuxolimab in advanced cancers. Data came from immunoSEQ multiplex PCR; TCRdb stores just in-frame clones and leaves some out. The table has some 80,000 clones, around 85% seen once. The sample in question was CD4+ or CD8+ T cells sorted from blood, obtained in a trial of the OX40 agonist ivuxolimab. These receptors were taken from an adult with an advanced solid tumor such as melanoma, head and neck, liver or kidney cancer. CDR3s include the opening cysteine and the closing phenylalanine or tryptophan. A D gene is named only where the DNA matches it firmly. A row's size may be missing; if present it is once, few, many or a size class.

J	V	length	size	D	DNA	CDR3
TRBJ2-7	TRBV7-9	17	.	.	TGTGCCAGCAGCTCTTTATTCTCCCAGGGTGGTAGCGACGAGCAGTACTTC	CASSSLFSQGGSDEQYF
TRBJ2-7	TRBV18	17	.	TRBD1	TGTGCCAGCTCACCAGTGACCGGGACAGGGGGCTCCTACGAGCAGTACTTC	CASSPVTGTGGSYEQYF
TRBJ2-7	TRBV5-1	15	.	TRBD2	TGCGCCAGCAGCTTCATAGCGGGGAGCTCCTACGAGCAGTACTTC	CASSFIAGSSYEQYF
TRBJ2-5	TRBV5-1	12	.	.	TGCGCCAGCAGCCGCGGTCGAGAGACCCAGTACTTC	CASSRGRETQYF
TRBJ2-4	TRBV28	15	.	.	TGTGCCAGCACGGTTGGCGGGGCGTCCCGGAACATTCAGTACTTC	CASTVGGASRNIQYF
TRBJ1-1	TRBV5-1	17	.	.	TGCGCCAGCAGCTTGGTCACCGGGTCTCGGGTGGGTACTGAGGCTTTCTTT	CASSLVTGSRVGTEAFF
TRBJ1-2	TRBV19	14	few	TRBD1	TGTGCCAGTAGTCCGGGGACAGGGCGTTATGGCTACACCTTC	CASSPGTGRYGYTF
TRBJ1-6	TRBV5-1	14	few	.	TGCGCCAGCAGCTCCGGGACACTAAATTCACCCCTCCACTTT	CASSSGTLNSPLHF
TRBJ1-2	TRBV5-1	13	.	TRBD1	TGCGCCAGCAGCTTCTGGACAGGGAGAGGCTACACCTTC	CASSFWTGRGYTF
TRBJ2-1	TRBV18	15	.	TRBD1	TGTGCCAGCTCTACCGACAGGGTCATGGGCAATGAGCAGTTCTTC	CASSTDRVMGNEQFF
TRBJ1-6	TRBV5-1	16	.	.	TGCGCCAGCAGCTCGGACGCGAGCTCCTATAATTCACCCCTCCACTTT	CASSSDASSYNSPLHF
TRBJ2-5	TRBV4-1	14	.	.	TGCGCCAGCAGCCAAGTACCCCCCGTGGGGGCCCAGTACTTC	CASSQVPPVGAQYF
TRBJ2-5	TRBV18	15	.	.	TGTGCCAGCTCACCATGGGGGGGGCAGGAAGAGACCCAGTACTTC	CASSPWGGQEETQYF
TRBJ2-7	TRBV5-4	15	.	.	TGTGCCAGCAGCTTGGGGGCCAGGGATTACTACGAGCAGTACTTC	CASSLGARDYYEQYF
TRBJ2-6	TRBV7-3	13	.	.	TGTGCCAGCAGCTTAAAAGGGGCCAACGTCCTGACTTTC	CASSLKGANVLTF
TRBJ1-2	TRBV6-5	13	.	.	TGTGCCAGCAGTGTACCGGGGTCCTCTGGCTACACCTTC	CASSVPGSSGYTF
TRBJ2-3	TRBV11-2	15	few	.	TGTGCCAGCAGCTTTCGGGGGCACGGCACAGATACGCAGTATTTT	CASSFRGHGTDTQYF
TRBJ1-1	TRBV30	14	.	TRBD1	TGTGCCTGGGAATCCGGGACAGCGAACACTGAAGCTTTCTTT	CAWESGTANTEAFF
TRBJ1-2	TRBV28	15	.	.	TGTGCCAGCAGCAAGAATCCGGACGGTAACTATGGCTACACCTTC	CASSKNPDGNYGYTF
TRBJ2-3	TRBV7-3	14	.	.	TGTGCCAGCAGCCCGGGGGCAGGGACCGATACGCAGTATTTT	CASSPGAGTDTQYF
TRBJ1-4	TRBV19	14	.	.	TGTGCCAGTAGAGAGTTTGCAACTAATGAAAAACTGTTTTTT	CASREFATNEKLFF
TRBJ1-2	TRBV5-6	13	.	.	TGTGCCAGCAGGGAAACAGGTTGGAGAGGCTACACCTTC	CASRETGWRGYTF
TRBJ2-3	TRBV5-1	14	.	.	TGCGCCAGCAGCGGGGGGCAAAGCACAGATACGCAGTATTTT	CASSGGQSTDTQYF
TRBJ2-7	TRBV18	15	.	TRBD1	TGTGCCAGCTCATCCGGGACAGGGGATCCCTACGAGCAGTACTTC	CASSSGTGDPYEQYF
TRBJ1-5	TRBV5-6	17	.	.	TGTGCCAGCAGCTGGGTGGGACGTCGACTCTTTGGTCAGCCCCAGCATTTT	CASSWVGRRLFGQPQHF
TRBJ2-7	TRBV6-1	14	.	TRBD1	TGTGCCAGCAGTACCGACAGGGGTGACTACGAGCAGTACTTC	CASSTDRGDYEQYF
TRBJ2-7	TRBV27	14	.	.	TGTGCCAGCAGTTTAAGGACACCCCCCTACGAGCAGTACTTC	CASSLRTPPYEQYF
TRBJ2-1	TRBV7-6	15	.	.	TGTGCCAGCAGCTTAGAGTGGGGGTCGAGGAGTGAGCAGTTCTTC	CASSLEWGSRSEQFF
TRBJ2-6	TRBV29-1	16	.	.	TGCAGCGTTCAAAGTATCCGGAGCTCTGGGGCCAACGTCCTGACTTTC	CSVQSIRSSGANVLTF